This TCR beta chain was identified during a study of blood T cell repertoires in COVID-19. Study summary: Acute and convalescent COVID-19 samples came from the United States, Italy and Spain.

TCRdb's table, derived via immunoSEQ multiplex PCR, lists solely in-frame clones and lacks some. Among about 240,000 clones listed, 86% were seen once. Membership in each cohort depended on participant-reported clinical history. This CDR3 contains 15 residues. The J segment lost 0 bases and the V segment lost 5 bases, leaving 6 bases of the junction unmatched. Germline CDR1 MDHEN, CDR2 SYDVKM. J is TRBJ1-2 and V is TRBV28; 7 bases align to TRBD1. The receptor was derived from a woman between 40 and 50 years old with acute COVID-19. The sequencing sample was made of PBMCs or T cells enriched from blood (not recorded which). This CDR3 is CASSPGDRTNYGYTF. The DNA of the CDR3 is TGTGCCAGCAGTCCCGGGGACAGAACTAACTATGGCTACACCTTC.